The T cell receptor beta chain described here comes from a study of OX40 agonist ivuxolimab in advanced cancers. The CDR3 is 16 amino acids. The germline V and J ends were trimmed by 0 bases and 7 bases, with 17 bases remaining between them. Germline CDR1 MNHNY, CDR2 SVGAGI (reference sequence). Method: immunoSEQ multiplex PCR; TCRdb's copy keeps in-frame clones and lacks some. The sample has roughly 80,000 clones, approximately 82% seen once. General observations from the study: Expanded clones were, on average, more numerous among CD8+ T cells than CD4+.

Note on this clone: The antigen is undetermined.

V is TRBV6-6 and J is TRBJ2-3, with a weak D call TRBD2 (6 bases). The clonotype originates from an adult with an advanced solid tumor such as melanoma, head and neck, liver or kidney cancer. This specimen was CD4+ or CD8+ T cells sorted from blood, taken in a trial of the OX40 agonist ivuxolimab. The CDR3 loop reads CASSYSPGVGGNTQYF. CDR3 nucleotides: TGTGCCAGCAGTTACTCGCCGGGAGTTGGGGGGAATACGCAGTATTTT.